These T cell receptor beta chains were read from a single sample in a study of Graves' ophthalmopathy and Graves' hyperthyroidism. Each CDR3 protein is one row after TCRdb ran MiXCR on the multiplex PCR reads. The sample consists of 600,000 to 700,000 distinct CDR3 sequences, approximately 39% of them appearing once. Sequencing used peripheral blood. These receptors were obtained from an adult man with Graves' ophthalmopathy. The CDR3 runs from the conserved cysteine through the conserved F or W. Fields, in order: V gene, clone size, J gene, D gene, CDR3 DNA, CDR3 protein. D genes are given only for firm matches. Clone size is given for some rows only: seen once, a few or many times, or a class if the clone is expanded.

v_gene: TRBV19
abundance: -
j_gene: TRBJ1-5
d_gene: TRBD1
CDR3nt: TGTGCCAGTAGCCCCGGGCCCCAGGGGGTTCAGCCCCAGCATTTT
CDR3aa: CASSPGPQGVQPQHF

v_gene: TRBV9
abundance: -
j_gene: TRBJ2-3
d_gene: -
CDR3nt: TGTGCCAGCAGCGTAGTGGGGGGCGTGGACACGCAGTATTTT
CDR3aa: CASSVVGGVDTQYF

v_gene: TRBV20-1
abundance: many
j_gene: TRBJ2-5
d_gene: -
CDR3nt: TGCAGTGCTACTAGCCGGGAGACCCAGTACTTC
CDR3aa: CSATSRETQYF

v_gene: TRBV5-1
abundance: few
j_gene: TRBJ2-7
d_gene: TRBD2
CDR3nt: TGCGCCAGCAGCTTAAACAGCGGGAGCTACGAGCAGTACTTC
CDR3aa: CASSLNSGSYEQYF

v_gene: TRBV2
abundance: many
j_gene: TRBJ2-2
d_gene: TRBD2
CDR3nt: TGTGCCACCAAAGGGACTAGCGGGAGAGGTCCCGGGGAGCTGTTTTTT
CDR3aa: CATKGTSGRGPGELFF

v_gene: TRBV5-6
abundance: many
j_gene: TRBJ1-2
d_gene: -
CDR3nt: TGTGCCAGCAGCTTTAGCATTTATGGCTACACCTTC
CDR3aa: CASSFSIYGYTF

v_gene: TRBV4-2
abundance: -
j_gene: TRBJ2-7
d_gene: TRBD2
CDR3nt: TGTGCCAGCTCACCGGGCGGGGGAGAGCCCTACGAGCAGTACTTC
CDR3aa: CASSPGGGEPYEQYF

v_gene: TRBV25-1
abundance: -
j_gene: TRBJ2-5
d_gene: -
CDR3nt: TGTGCCGCGACCTCTCGGACGGCGCATGAGACCCAGTACTTC
CDR3aa: CAATSRTAHETQYF

v_gene: TRBV19
abundance: -
j_gene: TRBJ1-6
d_gene: TRBD1
CDR3nt: TGTGCCAGTACCCCCGCCGGACAGGGTTTTTTTTCACCCCTCCACTTT
CDR3aa: CASTPAGQGFFSPLHF

v_gene: TRBV7-8
abundance: -
j_gene: TRBJ2-2
d_gene: TRBD1
CDR3nt: TGTGCCAGCAGCTCACAGGGGGTAGACACCGGGGAGCTGTTTTTT
CDR3aa: CASSSQGVDTGELFF

v_gene: TRBV12-3/TRBV12-4
abundance: many
j_gene: TRBJ2-7
d_gene: -
CDR3nt: TGTGCCAGCAGCGGAAGAGGTACACCTTACGAGCAGTACTTC
CDR3aa: CASSGRGTPYEQYF

v_gene: TRBV5-1
abundance: -
j_gene: TRBJ1-4
d_gene: TRBD1
CDR3nt: TGCGCCAGCAGCTTGAGGGGACAGGGACTTGGGGAAAAACTGTTTTTT
CDR3aa: CASSLRGQGLGEKLFF

v_gene: TRBV25-1
abundance: -
j_gene: TRBJ2-3
d_gene: -
CDR3nt: TGTGCCAGCAGCCGACTGACGGTAGCGATGCTTAAAGATACGCAGTATTTT
CDR3aa: CASSRLTVAMLKDTQYF